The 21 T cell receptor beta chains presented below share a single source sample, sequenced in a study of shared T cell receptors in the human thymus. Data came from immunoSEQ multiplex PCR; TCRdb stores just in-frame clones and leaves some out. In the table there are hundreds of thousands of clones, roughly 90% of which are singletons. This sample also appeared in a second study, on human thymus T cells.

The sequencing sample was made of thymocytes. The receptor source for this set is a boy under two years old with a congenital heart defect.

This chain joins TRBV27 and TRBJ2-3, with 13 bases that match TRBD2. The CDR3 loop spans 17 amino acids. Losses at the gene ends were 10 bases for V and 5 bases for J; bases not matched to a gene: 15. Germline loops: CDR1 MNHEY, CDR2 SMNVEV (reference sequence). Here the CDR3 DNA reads TGTGCCACCTCGCGCCGAAACAGACTAGCGGGAGGAGATACGCAGTATTTT. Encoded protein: CATSRRNRLAGGDTQYF.

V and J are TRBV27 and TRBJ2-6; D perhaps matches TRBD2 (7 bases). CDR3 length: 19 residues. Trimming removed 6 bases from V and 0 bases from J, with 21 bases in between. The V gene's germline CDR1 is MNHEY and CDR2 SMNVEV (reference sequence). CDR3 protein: CASSPSGGTDLSGANVLTF. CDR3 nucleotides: TGTGCCAGCAGCCCCTCGGGGGGCACAGACCTCTCTGGGGCCAACGTCCTGACTTTC.

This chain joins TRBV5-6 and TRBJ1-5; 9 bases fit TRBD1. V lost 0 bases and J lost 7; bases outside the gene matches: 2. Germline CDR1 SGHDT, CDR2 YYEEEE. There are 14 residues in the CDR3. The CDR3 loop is CASSLGDRVQPQHF. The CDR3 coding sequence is TGTGCCAGCAGCTTGGGGGACAGGGTCCAGCCCCAGCATTTT.

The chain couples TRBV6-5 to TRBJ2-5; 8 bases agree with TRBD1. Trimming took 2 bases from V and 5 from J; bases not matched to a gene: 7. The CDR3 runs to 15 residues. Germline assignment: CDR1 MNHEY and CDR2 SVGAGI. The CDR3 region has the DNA TGTGCCAGCAGTTACCCGGGACAGGAGGGGGAGACCCAGTACTTC. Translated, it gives CASSYPGQEGETQYF.

The CDR3 protein is CASGSRGLKTGELFF. The CDR3 nucleotides are TGTGCTAGTGGTTCCAGGGGACTAAAAACCGGGGAGCTGTTTTTT. V is TRBV12-5 and J is TRBJ2-2, with D possibly matching TRBD2 (7 bases). There are 15 residues in the CDR3. Per the germline V gene, CDR1 is LGHNT and CDR2 is FRNRAP. V shed 4 bases and J shed 5 bases, with 14 bases lying between them. Full variable domain (outside the CDR3, taken from reference TRBV12-5 and TRBJ2-2): DARVTQTPRHKVTEMGQEVTMRCQPILGHNTVFWYRQTMMQGLELLAYFRNRAPLDDSGMPKDRFSAEMPDATLATLKIQPSEPRDSAVYFCASGSRGLKTGELFFGEGSRLTVL.

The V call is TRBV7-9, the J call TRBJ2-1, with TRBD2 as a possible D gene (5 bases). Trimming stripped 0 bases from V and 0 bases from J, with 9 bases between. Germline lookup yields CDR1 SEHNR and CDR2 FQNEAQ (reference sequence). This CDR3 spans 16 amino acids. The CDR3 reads CASSLAGLSSYNEQFF. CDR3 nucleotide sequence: TGTGCCAGCAGCTTAGCCGGACTTAGCTCCTACAATGAGCAGTTCTTC.

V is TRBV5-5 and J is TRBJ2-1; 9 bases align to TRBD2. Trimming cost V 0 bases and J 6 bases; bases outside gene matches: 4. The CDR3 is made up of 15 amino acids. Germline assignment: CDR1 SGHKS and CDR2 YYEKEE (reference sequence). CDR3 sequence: CASSLEVTSGNEQFF. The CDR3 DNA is TGTGCCAGCAGCTTGGAGGTGACTAGCGGCAATGAGCAGTTCTTC.

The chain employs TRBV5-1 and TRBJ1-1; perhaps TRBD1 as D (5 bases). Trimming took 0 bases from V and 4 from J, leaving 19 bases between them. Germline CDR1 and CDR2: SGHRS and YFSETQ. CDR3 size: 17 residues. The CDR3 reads CASSLGQGIGSGTEAFF. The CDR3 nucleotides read TGCGCCAGCAGCTTGGGGCAGGGTATAGGAAGTGGCACTGAAGCTTTCTTT.

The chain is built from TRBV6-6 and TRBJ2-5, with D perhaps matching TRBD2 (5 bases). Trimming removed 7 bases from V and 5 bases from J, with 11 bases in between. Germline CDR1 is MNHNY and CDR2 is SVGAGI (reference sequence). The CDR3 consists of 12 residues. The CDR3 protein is CASKEDPETQYF. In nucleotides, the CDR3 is TGTGCCAGCAAGGAGGACCCCGAGACCCAGTACTTC.

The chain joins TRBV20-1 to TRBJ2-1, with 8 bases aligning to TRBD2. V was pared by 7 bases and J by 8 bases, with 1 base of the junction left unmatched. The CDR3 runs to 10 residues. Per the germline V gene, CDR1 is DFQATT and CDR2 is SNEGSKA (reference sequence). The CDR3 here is CSVLADEQFF. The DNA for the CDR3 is TGCAGTGTACTAGCGGATGAGCAGTTCTTC.

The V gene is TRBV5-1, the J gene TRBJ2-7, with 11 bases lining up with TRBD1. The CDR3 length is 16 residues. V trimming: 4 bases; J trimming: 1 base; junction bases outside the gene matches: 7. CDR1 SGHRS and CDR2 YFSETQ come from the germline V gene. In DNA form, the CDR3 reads TGCGCCAGCAGCCCGGACAGGGGGCCAACGTCCTACGAGCAGTACTTC. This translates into CASSPDRGPTSYEQYF.

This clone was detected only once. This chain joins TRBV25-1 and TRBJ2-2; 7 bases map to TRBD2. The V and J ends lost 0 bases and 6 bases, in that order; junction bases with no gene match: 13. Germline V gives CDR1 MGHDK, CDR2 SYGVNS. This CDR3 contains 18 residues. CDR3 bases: TGTGCCAGCAGTGAATACGCCCCCGGGGGGTGGGCCGCCGGGGAGCTGTTTTTT. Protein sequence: CASSEYAPGGWAAGELFF.

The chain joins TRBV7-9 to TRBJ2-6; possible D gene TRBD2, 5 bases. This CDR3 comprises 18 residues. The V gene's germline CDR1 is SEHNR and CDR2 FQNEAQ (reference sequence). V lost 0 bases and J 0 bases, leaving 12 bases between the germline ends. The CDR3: CASSLAKTLGSGANVLTF. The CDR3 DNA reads TGTGCCAGCAGCTTAGCAAAAACACTAGGCTCTGGGGCCAACGTCCTGACTTTC.

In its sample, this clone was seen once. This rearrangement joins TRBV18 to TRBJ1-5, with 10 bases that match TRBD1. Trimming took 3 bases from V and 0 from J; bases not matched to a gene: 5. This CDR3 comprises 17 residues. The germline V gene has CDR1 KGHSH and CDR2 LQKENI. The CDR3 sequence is CASSPGQGLYSNQPQHF. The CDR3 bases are TGTGCCAGCTCACCGGGACAGGGGCTCTATAGCAATCAGCCCCAGCATTTT.

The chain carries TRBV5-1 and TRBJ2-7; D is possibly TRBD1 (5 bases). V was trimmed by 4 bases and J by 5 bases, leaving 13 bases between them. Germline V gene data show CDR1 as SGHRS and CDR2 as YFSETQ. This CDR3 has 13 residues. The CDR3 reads CASSTGRGDEQYF. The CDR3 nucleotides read TGCGCCAGCAGCACTGGTAGGGGTGACGAGCAGTACTTC.

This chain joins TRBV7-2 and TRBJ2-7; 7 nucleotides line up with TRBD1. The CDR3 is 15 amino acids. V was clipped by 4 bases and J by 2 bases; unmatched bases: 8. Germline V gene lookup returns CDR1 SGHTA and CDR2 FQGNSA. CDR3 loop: CASSSGQNPPYEQYF. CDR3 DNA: TGTGCCAGCAGCTCGGGACAGAACCCCCCCTACGAGCAGTACTTC.

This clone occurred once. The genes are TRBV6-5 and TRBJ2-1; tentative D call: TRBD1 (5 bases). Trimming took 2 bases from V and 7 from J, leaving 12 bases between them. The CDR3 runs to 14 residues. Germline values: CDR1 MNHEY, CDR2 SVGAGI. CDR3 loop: CASSYRQQGNEQFF. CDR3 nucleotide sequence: TGTGCCAGCAGTTACCGACAGCAGGGAAATGAGCAGTTCTTC.

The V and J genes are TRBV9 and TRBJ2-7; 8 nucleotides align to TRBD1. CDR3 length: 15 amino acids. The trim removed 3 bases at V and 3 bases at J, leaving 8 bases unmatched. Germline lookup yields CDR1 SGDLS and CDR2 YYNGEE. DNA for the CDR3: TGTGCCAGCAGCGGAGGCAGGGGGCGCAGCTACGAGCAGTACTTC. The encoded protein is CASSGGRGRSYEQYF.

This CDR3 reads CASSQAFPGGPDTQYF. DNA for the CDR3: TGCGCCAGCAGCCAAGCTTTCCCGGGGGGGCCAGATACGCAGTATTTT. The rearrangement uses TRBV4-3 and TRBJ2-3, with 8 nucleotides matching TRBD2. There are 16 residues in the CDR3. V lost 1 base, J lost 4 bases, and 7 bases stayed unmatched. Germline values: CDR1 LGHNA, CDR2 YSLEER.

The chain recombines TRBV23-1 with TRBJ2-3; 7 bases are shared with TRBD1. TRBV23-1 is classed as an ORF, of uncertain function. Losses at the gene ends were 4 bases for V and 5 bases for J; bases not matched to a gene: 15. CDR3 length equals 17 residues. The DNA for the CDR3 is TGCGCCAGCAGTCGACCAAGGACAGGACCGAATGGAGATACGCAGTATTTT. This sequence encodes CASSRPRTGPNGDTQYF.

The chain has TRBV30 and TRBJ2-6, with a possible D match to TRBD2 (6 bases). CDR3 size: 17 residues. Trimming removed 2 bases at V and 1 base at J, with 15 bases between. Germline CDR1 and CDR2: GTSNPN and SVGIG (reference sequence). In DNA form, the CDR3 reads TGTGCCTGGAGTCCAGATCGACTAGTTTCTGGGGCCAACGTCCTGACTTTC. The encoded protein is CAWSPDRLVSGANVLTF.